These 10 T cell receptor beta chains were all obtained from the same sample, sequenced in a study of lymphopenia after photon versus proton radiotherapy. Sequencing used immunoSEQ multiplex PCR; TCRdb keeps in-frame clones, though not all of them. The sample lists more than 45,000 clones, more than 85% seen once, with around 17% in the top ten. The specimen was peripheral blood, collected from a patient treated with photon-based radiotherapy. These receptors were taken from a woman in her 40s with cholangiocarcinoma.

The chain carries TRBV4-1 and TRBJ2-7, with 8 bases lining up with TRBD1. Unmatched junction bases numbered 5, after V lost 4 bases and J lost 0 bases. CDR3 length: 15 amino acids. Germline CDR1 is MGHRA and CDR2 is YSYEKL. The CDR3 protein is CASSPGQVHSYEQYF. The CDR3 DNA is TGCGCCAGCAGCCCGGGACAGGTGCACTCCTACGAGCAGTACTTC.

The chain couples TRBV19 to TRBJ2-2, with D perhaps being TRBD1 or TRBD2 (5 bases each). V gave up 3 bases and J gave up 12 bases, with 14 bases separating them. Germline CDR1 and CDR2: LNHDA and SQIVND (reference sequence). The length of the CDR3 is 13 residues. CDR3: CASSIGTVEKLFF. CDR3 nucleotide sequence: TGTGCCAGTAGTATCGGGACGGTCGAGAAGCTGTTTTTT. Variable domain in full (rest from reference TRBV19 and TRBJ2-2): DGGITQSPKYLFRKEGQNVTLSCEQNLNHDAMYWYRQDPGQGLRLIYYSQIVNDFQKGDIAEGYSVSREKKESFPLTVTSAQKNPTAFYLCASSIGTVEKLFFGEGSRLTVL.

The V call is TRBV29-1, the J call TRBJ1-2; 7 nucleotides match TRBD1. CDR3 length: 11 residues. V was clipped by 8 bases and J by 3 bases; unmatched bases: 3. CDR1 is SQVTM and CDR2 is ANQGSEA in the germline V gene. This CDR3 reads CSLDRDYGYTF. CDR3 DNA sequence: TGCAGCCTAGACAGGGACTATGGCTACACCTTC.

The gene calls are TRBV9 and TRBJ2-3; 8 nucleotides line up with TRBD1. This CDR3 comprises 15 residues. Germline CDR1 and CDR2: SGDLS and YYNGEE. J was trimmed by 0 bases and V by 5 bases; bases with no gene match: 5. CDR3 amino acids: CASRGGQASTDTQYF. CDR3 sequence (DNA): TGTGCCAGCAGGGGGGGACAGGCTAGCACAGATACGCAGTATTTT.

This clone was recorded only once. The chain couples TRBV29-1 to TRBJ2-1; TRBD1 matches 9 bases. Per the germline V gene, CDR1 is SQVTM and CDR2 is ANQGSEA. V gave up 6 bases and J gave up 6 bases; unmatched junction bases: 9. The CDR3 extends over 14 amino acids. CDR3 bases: TGCAGCGTCCTGGGACAGGGAGTTACCAATGAGCAGTTCTTC. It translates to CSVLGQGVTNEQFF.

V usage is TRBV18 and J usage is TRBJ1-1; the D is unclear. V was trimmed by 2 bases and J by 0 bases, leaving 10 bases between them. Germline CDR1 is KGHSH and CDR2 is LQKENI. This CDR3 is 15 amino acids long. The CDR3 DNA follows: TGTGCCAGCTCACCAAGGGAAGATCTGAACACTGAAGCTTTCTTT. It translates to CASSPREDLNTEAFF. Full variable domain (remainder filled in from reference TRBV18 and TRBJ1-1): NAGVMQNPRHLVRRRGQEARLRCSPMKGHSHVYWYRQLPEEGLKFMVYLQKENIIDESGMPKERFSAEFPKEGPSILRIQQVVRGDSAAYFCASSPREDLNTEAFFGQGTRLTVV.

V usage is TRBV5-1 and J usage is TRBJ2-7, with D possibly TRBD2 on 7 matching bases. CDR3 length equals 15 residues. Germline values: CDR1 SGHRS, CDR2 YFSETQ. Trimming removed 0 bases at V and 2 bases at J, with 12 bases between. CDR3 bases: TGCGCCAGCAGCTTGGGTGGGGGGGCCCCCTACGAGCAGTACTTC. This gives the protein CASSLGGGAPYEQYF.

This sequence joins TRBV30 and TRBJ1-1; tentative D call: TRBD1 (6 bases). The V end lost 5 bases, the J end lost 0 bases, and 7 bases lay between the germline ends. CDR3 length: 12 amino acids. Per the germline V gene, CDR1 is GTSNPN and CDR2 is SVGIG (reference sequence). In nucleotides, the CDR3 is TGTGCCTGGGACAGGTTGAACACTGAAGCTTTCTTT. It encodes CAWDRLNTEAFF.

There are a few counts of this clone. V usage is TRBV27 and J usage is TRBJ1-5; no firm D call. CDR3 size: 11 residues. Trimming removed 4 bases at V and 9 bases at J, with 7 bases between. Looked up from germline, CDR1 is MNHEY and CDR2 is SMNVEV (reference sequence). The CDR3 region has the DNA TGTGCCAGCAGTTCGGGAGGGCCCCAGCATTTT. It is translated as CASSSGGPQHF.

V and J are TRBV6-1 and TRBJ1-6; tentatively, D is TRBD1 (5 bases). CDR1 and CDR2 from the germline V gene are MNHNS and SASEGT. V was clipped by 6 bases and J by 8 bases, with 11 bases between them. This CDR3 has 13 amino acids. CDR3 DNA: TGTGCCAGCAGGCGGGACCACGATTCACCCCTCCACTTT. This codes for CASRRDHDSPLHF.